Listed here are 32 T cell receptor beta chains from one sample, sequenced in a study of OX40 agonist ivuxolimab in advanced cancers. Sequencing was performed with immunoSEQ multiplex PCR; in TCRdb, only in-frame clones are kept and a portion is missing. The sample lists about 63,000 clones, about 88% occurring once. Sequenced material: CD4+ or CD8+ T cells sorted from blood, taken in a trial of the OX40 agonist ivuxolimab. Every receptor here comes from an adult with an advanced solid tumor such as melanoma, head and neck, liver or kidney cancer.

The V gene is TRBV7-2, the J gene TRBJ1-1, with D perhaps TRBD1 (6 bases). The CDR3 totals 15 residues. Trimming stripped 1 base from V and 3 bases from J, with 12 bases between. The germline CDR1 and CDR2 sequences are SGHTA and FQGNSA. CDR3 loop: CASSLVSGTYTEAFF. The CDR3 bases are TGTGCCAGCAGCTTAGTAAGCGGGACATACACTGAAGCTTTCTTT.

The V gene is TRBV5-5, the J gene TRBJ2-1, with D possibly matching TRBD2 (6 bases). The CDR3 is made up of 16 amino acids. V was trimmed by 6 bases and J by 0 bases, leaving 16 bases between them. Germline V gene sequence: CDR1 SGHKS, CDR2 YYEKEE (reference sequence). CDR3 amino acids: CASNTQDGSSYNEQFF. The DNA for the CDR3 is TGTGCCAGCAACACTCAGGACGGGAGCTCCTACAATGAGCAGTTCTTC.

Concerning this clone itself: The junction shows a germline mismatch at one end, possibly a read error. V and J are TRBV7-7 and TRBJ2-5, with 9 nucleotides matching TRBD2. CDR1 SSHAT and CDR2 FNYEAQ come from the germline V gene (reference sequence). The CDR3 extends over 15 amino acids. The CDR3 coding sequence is TGTGCTAGCAGCCCGGGACTAGCCCCCCCAGAGACCCAGTACTTC. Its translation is CASSPGLAPPETQYF.

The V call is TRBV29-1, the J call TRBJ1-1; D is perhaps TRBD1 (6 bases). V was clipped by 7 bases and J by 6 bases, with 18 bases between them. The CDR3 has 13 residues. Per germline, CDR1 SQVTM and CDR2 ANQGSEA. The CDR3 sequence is CSARGGPGAEAFF. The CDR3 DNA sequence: TGCAGCGCCCGAGGGGGACCTGGCGCTGAAGCTTTCTTT.

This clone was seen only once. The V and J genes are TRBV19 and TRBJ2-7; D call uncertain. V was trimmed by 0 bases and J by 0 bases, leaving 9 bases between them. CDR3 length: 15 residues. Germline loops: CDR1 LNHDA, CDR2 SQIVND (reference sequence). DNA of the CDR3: TGTGCCAGTAGTATAGATCGCGACCCCTCCTACGAGCAGTACTTC. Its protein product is CASSIDRDPSYEQYF.

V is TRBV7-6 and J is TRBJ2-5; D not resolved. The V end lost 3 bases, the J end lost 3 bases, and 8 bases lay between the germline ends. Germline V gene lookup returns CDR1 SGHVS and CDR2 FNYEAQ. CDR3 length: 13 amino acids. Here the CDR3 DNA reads TGTGCCAGCAGCTTTCTGTCGGAAGAGACCCAGTACTTC. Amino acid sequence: CASSFLSEETQYF. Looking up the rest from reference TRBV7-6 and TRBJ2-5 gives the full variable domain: GAGVSQSPRYKVTKRGQDVALRCDPISGHVSLYWYRQALGQGPEFLTYFNYEAQQDKSGLPNDRFSAERPEGSISTLTIQRTEQRDSAMYRCASSFLSEETQYFGPGTRLLVL.

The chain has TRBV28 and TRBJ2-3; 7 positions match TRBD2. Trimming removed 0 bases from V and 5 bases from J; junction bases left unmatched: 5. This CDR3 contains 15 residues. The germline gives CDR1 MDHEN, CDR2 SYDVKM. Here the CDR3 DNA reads TGTGCCAGCAGTTTATGGGGAGGGGCCCGAGATACGCAGTATTTT. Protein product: CASSLWGGARDTQYF. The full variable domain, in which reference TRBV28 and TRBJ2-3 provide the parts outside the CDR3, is DVKVTQSSRYLVKRTGEKVFLECVQDMDHENMFWYRQDPGLGLRLIYFSYDVKMKEKGDIPEGYSVSREKKERFSLILESASTNQTSMYLCASSLWGGARDTQYFGPGTRLTVL.

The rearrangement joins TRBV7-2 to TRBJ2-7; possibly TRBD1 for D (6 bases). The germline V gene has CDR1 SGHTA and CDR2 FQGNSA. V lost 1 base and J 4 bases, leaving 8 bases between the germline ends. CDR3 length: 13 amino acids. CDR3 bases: TGTGCCAGCAGCTTAGAACAGGGATACGAGCAGTACTTC. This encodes CASSLEQGYEQYF.

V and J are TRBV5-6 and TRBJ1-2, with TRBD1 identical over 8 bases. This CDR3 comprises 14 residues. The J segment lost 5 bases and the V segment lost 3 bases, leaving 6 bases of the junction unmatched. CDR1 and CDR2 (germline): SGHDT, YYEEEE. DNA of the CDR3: TGTGCCAGCAGCTCAGGGGGCAGAGGGTATGGCTACACCTTC. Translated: CASSSGGRGYGYTF.

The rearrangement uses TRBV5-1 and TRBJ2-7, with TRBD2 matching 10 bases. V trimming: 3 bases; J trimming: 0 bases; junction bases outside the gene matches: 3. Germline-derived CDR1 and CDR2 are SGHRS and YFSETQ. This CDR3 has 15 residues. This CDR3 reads CASSWTSGPSYEQYF. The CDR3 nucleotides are TGCGCCAGCAGCTGGACTAGCGGCCCCTCCTACGAGCAGTACTTC. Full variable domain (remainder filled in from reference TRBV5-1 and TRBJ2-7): KAGVTQTPRYLIKTRGQQVTLSCSPISGHRSVSWYQQTPGQGLQFLFEYFSETQRNKGNFPGRFSGRQFSNSRSEMNVSTLELGDSALYLCASSWTSGPSYEQYFGPGTRLTVT.

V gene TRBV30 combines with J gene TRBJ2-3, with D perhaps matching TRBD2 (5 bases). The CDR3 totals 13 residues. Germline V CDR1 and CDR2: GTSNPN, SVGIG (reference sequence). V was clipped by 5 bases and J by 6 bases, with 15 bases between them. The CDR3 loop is CAWQTKTGDTQYF. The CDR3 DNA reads TGTGCCTGGCAAACAAAGACGGGGGATACGCAGTATTTT.

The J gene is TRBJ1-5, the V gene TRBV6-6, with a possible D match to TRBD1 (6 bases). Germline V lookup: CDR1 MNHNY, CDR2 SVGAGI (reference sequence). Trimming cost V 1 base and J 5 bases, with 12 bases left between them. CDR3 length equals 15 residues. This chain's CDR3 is CASSYWGGADQPQHF. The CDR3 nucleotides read TGTGCCAGCAGTTACTGGGGGGGCGCGGATCAGCCCCAGCATTTT.

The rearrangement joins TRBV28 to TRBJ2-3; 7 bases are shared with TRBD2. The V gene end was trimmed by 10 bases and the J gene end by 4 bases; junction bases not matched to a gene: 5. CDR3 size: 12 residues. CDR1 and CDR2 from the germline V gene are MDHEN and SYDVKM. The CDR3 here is CATGGSADTQYF. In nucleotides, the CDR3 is TGTGCCACCGGGGGGAGCGCAGATACGCAGTATTTT. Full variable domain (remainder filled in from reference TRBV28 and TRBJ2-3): DVKVTQSSRYLVKRTGEKVFLECVQDMDHENMFWYRQDPGLGLRLIYFSYDVKMKEKGDIPEGYSVSREKKERFSLILESASTNQTSMYLCATGGSADTQYFGPGTRLTVL.

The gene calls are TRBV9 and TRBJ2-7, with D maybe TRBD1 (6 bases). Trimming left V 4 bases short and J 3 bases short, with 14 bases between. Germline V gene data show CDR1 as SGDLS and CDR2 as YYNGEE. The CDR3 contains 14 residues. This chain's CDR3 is CASSPSRDNYEQYF. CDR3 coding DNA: TGTGCCAGCAGCCCGAGCCGGGACAACTACGAGCAGTACTTC.

The CDR3 DNA sequence: TGTGCCATCAGTGAAGGAGGGGGCAACACTGAAGCTTTCTTT. This codes for CAISEGGGNTEAFF. This chain joins TRBV10-3 and TRBJ1-1, with 7 bases lining up with TRBD1. CDR1 and CDR2 from the germline V gene are ENHRY and SYGVKD. CDR3 length equals 14 residues. Trimming removed 3 bases from V and 2 bases from J; junction bases left unmatched: 3.

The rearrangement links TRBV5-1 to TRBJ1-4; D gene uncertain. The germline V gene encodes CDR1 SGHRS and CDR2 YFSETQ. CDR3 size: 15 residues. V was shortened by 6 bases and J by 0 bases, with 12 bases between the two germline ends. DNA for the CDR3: TGCGCCAGCACCCCGGATGCCGCAACTAATGAAAAACTGTTTTTT. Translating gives CASTPDAATNEKLFF.

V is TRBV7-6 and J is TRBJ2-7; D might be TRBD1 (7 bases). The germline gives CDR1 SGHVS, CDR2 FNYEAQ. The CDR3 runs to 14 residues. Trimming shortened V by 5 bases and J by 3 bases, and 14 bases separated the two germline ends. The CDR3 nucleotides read TGTGCCAGCAGCAAGGGGGCGCGGGGCTACGAGCAGTACTTC. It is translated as CASSKGARGYEQYF.

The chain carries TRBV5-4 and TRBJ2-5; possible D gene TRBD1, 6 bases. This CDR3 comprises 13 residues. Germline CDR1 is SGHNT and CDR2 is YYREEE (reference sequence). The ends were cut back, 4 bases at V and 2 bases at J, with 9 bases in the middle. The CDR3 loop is CASSPGQQETQYF. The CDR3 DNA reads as TGTGCCAGCAGCCCCGGACAGCAAGAGACCCAGTACTTC.

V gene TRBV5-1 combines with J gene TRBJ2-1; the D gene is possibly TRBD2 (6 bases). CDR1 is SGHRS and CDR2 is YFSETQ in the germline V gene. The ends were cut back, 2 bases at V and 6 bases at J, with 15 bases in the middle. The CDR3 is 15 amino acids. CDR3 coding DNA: TGCGCCAGCAGCTTAAGGGTCCTGGAGGGCAATGAGCAGTTCTTC. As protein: CASSLRVLEGNEQFF.

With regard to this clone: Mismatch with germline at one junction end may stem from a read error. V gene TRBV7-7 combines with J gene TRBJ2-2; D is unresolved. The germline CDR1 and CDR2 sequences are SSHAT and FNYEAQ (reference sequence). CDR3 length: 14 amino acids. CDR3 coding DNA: TGTGCTAGCAGCTTAGGTCTAGGCACCGGGGAGCTGTTTTTT. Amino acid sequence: CASSLGLGTGELFF. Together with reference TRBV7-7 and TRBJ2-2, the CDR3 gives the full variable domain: GAGVSQSPRYKVTKRGQDVTLRCDPISSHATLYWYQQALGQGPEFLTYFNYEAQPDKSGLPSDRFSAERPEGSISTLTIQRTEQRDSAMYRCASSLGLGTGELFFGEGSRLTVL.

The CDR3 spells CASQDEGTDTQYF. The CDR3 region has the DNA TGCGCCAGCCAGGACGAAGGCACAGATACGCAGTATTTT. This chain uses TRBV5-1 with TRBJ2-3; D remains unclear. In germline, CDR1 is SGHRS, CDR2 YFSETQ. V lost 7 bases, J lost 1 base, and 10 bases lay in between. CDR3 length: 13 residues.

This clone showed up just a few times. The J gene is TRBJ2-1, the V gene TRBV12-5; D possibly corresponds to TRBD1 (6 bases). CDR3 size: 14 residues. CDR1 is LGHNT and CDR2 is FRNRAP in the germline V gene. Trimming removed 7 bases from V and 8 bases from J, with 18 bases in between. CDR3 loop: CASASLNRVHEQFF. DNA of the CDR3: TGTGCTAGTGCTTCCCTGAACAGGGTTCATGAGCAGTTCTTC. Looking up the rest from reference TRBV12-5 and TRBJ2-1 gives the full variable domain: DARVTQTPRHKVTEMGQEVTMRCQPILGHNTVFWYRQTMMQGLELLAYFRNRAPLDDSGMPKDRFSAEMPDATLATLKIQPSEPRDSAVYFCASASLNRVHEQFFGPGTRLTVL.

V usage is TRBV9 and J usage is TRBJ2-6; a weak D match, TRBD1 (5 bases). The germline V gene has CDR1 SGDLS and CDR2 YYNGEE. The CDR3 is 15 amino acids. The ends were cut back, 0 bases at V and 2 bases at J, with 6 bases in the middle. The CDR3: CASSVEGTGANVLTF. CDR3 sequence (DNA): TGTGCCAGCAGCGTAGAGGGGACTGGGGCCAACGTCCTGACTTTC.

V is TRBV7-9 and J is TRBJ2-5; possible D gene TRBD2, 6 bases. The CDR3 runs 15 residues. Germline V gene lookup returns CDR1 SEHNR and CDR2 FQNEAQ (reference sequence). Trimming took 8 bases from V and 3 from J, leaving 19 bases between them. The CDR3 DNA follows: TGTGCCAGCTATAGGGTATCCCGCGGGGAAGAGACCCAGTACTTC. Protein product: CASYRVSRGEETQYF.

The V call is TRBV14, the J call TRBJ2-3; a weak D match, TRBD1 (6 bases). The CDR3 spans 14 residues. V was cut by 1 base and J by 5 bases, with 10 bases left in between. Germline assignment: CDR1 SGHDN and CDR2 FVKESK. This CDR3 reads CASSQAGVGDTQYF. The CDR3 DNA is TGTGCCAGCAGCCAAGCAGGGGTTGGAGATACGCAGTATTTT.

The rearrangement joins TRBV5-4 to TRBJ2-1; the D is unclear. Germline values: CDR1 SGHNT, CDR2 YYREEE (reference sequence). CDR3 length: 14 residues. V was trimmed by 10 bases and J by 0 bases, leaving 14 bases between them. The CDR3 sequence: CASMVSSSYNEQFF. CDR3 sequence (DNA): TGTGCCTCCATGGTCTCGAGCTCCTACAATGAGCAGTTCTTC.

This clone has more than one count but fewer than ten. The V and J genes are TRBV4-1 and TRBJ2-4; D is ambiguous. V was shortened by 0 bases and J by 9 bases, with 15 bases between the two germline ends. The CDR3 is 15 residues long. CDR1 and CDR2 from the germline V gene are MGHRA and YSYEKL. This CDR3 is CASSQERSAYSIQYF. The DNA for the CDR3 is TGCGCCAGCAGCCAAGAGAGGTCAGCTTACAGCATTCAGTACTTC.

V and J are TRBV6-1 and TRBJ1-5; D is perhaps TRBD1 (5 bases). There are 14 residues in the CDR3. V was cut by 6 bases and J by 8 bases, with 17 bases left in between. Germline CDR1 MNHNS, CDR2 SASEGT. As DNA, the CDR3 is TGTGCCAGCAGCGGGACCGCGGTTCTTGAGCCCCAGCATTTT. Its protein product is CASSGTAVLEPQHF.

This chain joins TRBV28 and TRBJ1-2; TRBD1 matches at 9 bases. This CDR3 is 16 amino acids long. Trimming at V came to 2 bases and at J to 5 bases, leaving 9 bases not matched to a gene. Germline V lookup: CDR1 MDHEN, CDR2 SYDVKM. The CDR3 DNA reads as TGTGCCAGCAGTTTAGGAGACGGGACAGGGCCGTATGGCTACACCTTC. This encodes CASSLGDGTGPYGYTF.

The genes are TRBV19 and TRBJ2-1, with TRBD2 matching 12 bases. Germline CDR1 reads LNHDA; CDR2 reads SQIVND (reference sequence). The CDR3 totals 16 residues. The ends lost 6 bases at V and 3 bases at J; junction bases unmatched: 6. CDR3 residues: CASRGTSGGIYNEQFF. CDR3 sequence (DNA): TGTGCCAGTAGGGGTACTAGCGGGGGGATCTACAATGAGCAGTTCTTC.

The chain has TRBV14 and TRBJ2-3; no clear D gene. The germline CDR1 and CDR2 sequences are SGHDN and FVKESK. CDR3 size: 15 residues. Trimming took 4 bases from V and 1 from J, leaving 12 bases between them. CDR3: CASSPGALRTDTQYF. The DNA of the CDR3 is TGTGCCAGCAGCCCAGGCGCCCTTCGCACAGATACGCAGTATTTT.

The CDR3 bases are TGCAGTGTCGTACAGGGAAACACCATATATTTT. Translating gives CSVVQGNTIYF. The chain joins TRBV20-1 to TRBJ1-3; D is uncertain. The CDR3 is made up of 11 amino acids. Trimming stripped 7 bases from V and 4 bases from J, with 8 bases between. The V gene's germline CDR1 is DFQATT and CDR2 SNEGSKA (reference sequence).